The clone carrying this TCR beta chain was observed many times. This sample was included in a study of T-cell reconstitution after alpha-beta-depleted transplantation in children. It was with unique molecular identifiers that the TCRbeta library was prepared. MiXCR, run by TCRdb on the PCR reads, gives a single entry per CDR3 protein. The sample shows hundreds of thousands of distinct CDR3 sequences, over 9% of them seen only once. Trimming at V came to 5 bases and at J to 2 bases, leaving 15 bases not matched to a gene. Germline V CDR1 and CDR2: SEHNR, FQNEAQ (reference sequence). CDR3 length: 17 residues.

Source: PBMCs, taken before TCRalphabeta/CD19-depleted stem cell transplant. The clonotype comes from a boy younger than two with acute myeloid leukemia, due to receive a stem cell transplant. The rearrangement links TRBV7-9 to TRBJ2-7, with TRBD1 matching over 7 bases. CDR3 sequence: CASSPRSDRVRAYEQYF. The CDR3 DNA reads TGTGCCAGCAGCCCTAGGTCTGACAGGGTCAGGGCCTACGAGCAGTACTTC.